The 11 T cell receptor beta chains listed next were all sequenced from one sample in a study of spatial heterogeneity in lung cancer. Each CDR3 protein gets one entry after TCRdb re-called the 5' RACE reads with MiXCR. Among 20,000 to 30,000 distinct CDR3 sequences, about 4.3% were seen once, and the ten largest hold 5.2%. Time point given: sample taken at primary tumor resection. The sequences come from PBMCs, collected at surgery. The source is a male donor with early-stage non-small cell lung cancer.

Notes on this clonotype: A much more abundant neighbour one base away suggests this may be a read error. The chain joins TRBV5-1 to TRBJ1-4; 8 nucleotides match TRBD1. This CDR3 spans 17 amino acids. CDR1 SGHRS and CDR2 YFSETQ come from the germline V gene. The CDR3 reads CASSPGQGFGTTEKLFF. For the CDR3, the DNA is TGCGCCAGCAGCCCCGGACAGGGTTTTGGAACTACTGAAAAACTGTTTTTT.

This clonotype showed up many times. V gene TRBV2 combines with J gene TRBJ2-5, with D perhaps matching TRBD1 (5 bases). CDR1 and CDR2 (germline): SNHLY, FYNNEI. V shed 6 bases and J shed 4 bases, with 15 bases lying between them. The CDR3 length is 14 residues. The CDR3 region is CASSPGLSSETQYF. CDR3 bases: TGTGCCAGCAGCCCAGGGCTTTCCTCAGAGACCCAGTACTTC.

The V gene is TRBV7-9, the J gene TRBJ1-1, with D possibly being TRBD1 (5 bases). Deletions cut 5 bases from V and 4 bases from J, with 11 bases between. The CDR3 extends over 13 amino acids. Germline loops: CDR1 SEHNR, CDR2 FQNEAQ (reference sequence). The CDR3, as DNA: TGTGCCAGCAGCGTACAGGAGATCACTGAAGCTTTCTTT. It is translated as CASSVQEITEAFF.

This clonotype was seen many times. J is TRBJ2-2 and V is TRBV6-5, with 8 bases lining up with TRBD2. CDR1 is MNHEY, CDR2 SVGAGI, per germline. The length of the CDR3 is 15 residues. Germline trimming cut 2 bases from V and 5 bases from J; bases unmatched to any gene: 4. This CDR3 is CASSYVSSGTGELFF. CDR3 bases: TGTGCCAGCAGTTACGTGTCTAGCGGGACCGGGGAGCTGTTTTTT.

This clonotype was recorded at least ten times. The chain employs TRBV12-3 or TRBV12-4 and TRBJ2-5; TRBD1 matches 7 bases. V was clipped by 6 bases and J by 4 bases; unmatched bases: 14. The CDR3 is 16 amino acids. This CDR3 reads CASSLFDRVVAETQYF. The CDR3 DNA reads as TGTGCCAGCAGCCTCTTCGACAGGGTGGTTGCAGAGACCCAGTACTTC.

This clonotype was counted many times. In DNA, the CDR3 is TGCAGTGCTAGAGATTGGGGGGCTGGAAACACTGAAGCTTTCTTT. Translated, it gives CSARDWGAGNTEAFF. The V gene is TRBV20-1, the J gene TRBJ1-1; a possible D gene is TRBD1 (6 bases). Between the trimmed V and J ends, which lost 0 bases and 2 bases, there was a span of 13 bases. The CDR3 is 15 amino acids. The V gene's germline CDR1 is DFQATT and CDR2 SNEGSKA (reference sequence).

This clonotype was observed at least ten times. For the CDR3, the DNA is TGTGCCAGCAGTTTTGAGCGGGAGACCCAGTACTTC. Protein product: CASSFERETQYF. This sequence joins TRBV12-3 or TRBV12-4 and TRBJ2-5, with a tentative D call TRBD2 (5 bases). V was cut by 3 bases and J by 5 bases, with 7 bases left in between. This CDR3 contains 12 residues.

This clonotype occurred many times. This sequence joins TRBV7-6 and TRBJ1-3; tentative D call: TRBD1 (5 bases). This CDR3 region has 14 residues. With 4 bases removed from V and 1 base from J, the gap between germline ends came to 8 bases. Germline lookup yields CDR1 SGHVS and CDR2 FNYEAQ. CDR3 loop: CASSSQVSGNTIYF. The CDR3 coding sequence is TGTGCCAGCAGCTCACAGGTGTCTGGAAACACCATATATTTT.

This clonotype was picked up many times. CDR3 DNA: TGTGCCAGCAGCGCGTCAGGACAGGGGAATTCACCCCTCCACTTT. Protein product: CASSASGQGNSPLHF. The V and J genes are TRBV9 and TRBJ1-6; 9 nucleotides line up with TRBD1. The CDR3 spans 15 residues. CDR1 is SGDLS, CDR2 YYNGEE, per germline. V lost 3 bases and J lost 7; bases outside the gene matches: 5.

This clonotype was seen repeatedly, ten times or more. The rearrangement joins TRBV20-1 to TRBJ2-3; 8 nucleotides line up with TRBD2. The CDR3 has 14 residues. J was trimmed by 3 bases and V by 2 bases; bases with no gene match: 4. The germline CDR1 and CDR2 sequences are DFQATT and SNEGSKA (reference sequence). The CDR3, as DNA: TGCAGTGCTAGACCTGCGGGAGGAACAGATACGCAGTATTTT. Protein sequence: CSARPAGGTDTQYF.

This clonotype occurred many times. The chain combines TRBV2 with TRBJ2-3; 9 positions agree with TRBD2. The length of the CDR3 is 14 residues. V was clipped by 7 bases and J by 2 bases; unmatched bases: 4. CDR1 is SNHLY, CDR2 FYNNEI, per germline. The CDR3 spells CASNERGATDTQYF. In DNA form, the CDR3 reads TGTGCCAGCAACGAGCGGGGGGCCACAGATACGCAGTATTTT.